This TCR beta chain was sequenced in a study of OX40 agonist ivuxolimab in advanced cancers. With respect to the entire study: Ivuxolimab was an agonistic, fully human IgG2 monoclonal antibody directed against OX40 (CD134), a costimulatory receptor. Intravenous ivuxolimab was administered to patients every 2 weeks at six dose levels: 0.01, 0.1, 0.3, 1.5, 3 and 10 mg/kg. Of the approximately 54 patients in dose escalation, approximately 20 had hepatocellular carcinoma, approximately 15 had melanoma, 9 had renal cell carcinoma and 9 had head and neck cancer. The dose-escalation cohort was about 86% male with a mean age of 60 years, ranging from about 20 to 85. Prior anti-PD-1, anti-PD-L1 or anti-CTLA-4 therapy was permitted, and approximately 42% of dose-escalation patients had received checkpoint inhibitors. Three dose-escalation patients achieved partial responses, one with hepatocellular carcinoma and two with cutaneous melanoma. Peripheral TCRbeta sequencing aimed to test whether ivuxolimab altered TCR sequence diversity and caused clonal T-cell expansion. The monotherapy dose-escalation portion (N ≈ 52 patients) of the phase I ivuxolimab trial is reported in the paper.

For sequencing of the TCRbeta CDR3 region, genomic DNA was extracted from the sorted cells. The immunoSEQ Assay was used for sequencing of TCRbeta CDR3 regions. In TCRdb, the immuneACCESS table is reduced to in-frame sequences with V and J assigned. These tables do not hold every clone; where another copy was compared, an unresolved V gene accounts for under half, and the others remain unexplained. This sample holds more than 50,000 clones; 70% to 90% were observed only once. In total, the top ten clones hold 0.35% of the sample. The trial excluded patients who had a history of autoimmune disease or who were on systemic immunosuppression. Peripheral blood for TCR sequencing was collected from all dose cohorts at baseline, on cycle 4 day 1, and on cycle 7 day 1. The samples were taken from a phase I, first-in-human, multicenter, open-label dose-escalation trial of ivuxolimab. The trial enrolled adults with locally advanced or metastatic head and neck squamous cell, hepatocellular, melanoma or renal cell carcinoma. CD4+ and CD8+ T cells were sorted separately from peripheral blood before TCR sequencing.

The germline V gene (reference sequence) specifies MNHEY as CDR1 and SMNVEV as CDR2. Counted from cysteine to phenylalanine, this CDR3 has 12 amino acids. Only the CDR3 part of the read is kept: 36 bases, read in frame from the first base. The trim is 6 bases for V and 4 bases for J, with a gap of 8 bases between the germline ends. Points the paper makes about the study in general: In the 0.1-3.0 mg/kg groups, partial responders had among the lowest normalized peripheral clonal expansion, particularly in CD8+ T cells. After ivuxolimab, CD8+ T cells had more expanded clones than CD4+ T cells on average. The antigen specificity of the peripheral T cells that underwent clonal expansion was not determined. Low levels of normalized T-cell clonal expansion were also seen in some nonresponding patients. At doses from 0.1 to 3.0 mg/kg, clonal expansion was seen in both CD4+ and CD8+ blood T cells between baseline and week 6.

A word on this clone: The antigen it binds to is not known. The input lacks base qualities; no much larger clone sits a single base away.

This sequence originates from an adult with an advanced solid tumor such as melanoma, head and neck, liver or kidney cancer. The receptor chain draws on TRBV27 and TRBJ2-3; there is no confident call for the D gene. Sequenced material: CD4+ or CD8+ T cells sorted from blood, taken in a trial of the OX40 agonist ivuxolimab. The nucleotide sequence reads TGTGCCAGCAGCCGTTACCCAGATACGCAGTATTTT. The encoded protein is CASSRYPDTQYF.